What follows are 5 T cell receptor beta chains derived from one specimen sequenced in a study of vaccination and CD4 T cells after COVID-19. No antigen has been assigned to these receptors. Treatment here: approximately 9-day PBMC culture with coronavirus spike peptide pools or control peptides (ViraFEST assay). Cultured CD4+ T-cell DNA underwent Oncomine TCR Beta short-read sequencing. TCRdb re-analysed the PCR reads in MiXCR, keeping a single row per CDR3 protein. The sample includes fewer than 10,000 distinct CDR3 sequences, approximately 51% seen only once; the top ten take under 20%. Sample: CD4+ T cells from blood, cultured in vitro. The receptors derive from a human donor who had recovered from COVID-19.

This clonotype came up a few times. The V gene is TRBV19, the J gene TRBJ2-3, with 10 bases that match TRBD2. V was pared by 5 bases and J by 2 bases, with 4 bases of the junction left unmatched. Germline CDR1 and CDR2: LNHDA and SQIVND (reference sequence). This CDR3 has 15 residues. This CDR3 is CASSLAGDNTDTQYF. In DNA, the CDR3 is TGTGCCAGTAGTCTAGCGGGGGATAACACAGATACGCAGTATTTT.

The V and J genes are TRBV7-2 and TRBJ2-7; 8 bases are shared with TRBD2. CDR1 is SGHTA, CDR2 FQGNSA, per germline. CDR3 size: 16 residues. The trim removed 2 bases at V and 1 base at J, leaving 7 bases unmatched. In nucleotides, the CDR3 is TGTGCCAGCAGCTTACCGCGGGTAGCGGGGTCCTACGAGCAGTACTTC. Residues: CASSLPRVAGSYEQYF.

This chain uses TRBV4-1 with TRBJ1-1; D is uncertain. The CDR3 has 14 amino acids. The germline CDR1 and CDR2 sequences are MGHRA and YSYEKL. V was pared by 4 bases and J by 8 bases, with 17 bases between. The CDR3 is CASSPSPVTSEAFF. The CDR3 DNA is TGCGCCAGCAGCCCCAGCCCTGTTACCTCAGAAGCTTTCTTT.

The chain links TRBV20-1 to TRBJ2-7; TRBD1 matches 9 bases. The length of the CDR3 is 15 residues. V lost 2 bases to trimming and J lost 6 bases; unmatched junction nucleotides: 11. The germline V gene has CDR1 DFQATT and CDR2 SNEGSKA (reference sequence). CDR3 protein: CSARPTGTGLTEQYF. The CDR3 DNA sequence: TGCAGTGCTAGACCTACCGGGACAGGGCTCACCGAGCAGTACTTC.

This clonotype was found once. The genes are TRBV11-3 and TRBJ2-1; 11 positions match TRBD2. Trimming removed 5 bases from V and 4 bases from J; junction bases left unmatched: 7. The CDR3 runs to 16 residues. Germline CDR1 SGHNT, CDR2 YENEEA. As DNA, the CDR3 is TGTGCCAGCAGCCGACTAGCGGGGCGACGATACAATGAGCAGTTCTTC. Encoded protein: CASSRLAGRRYNEQFF. Complete variable domain (other parts from reference TRBV11-3 and TRBJ2-1): EAGVVQSPRYKIIEKKQPVAFWCNPISGHNTLYWYLQNLGQGPELLIRYENEEAVDDSQLPKDRFSAERLKGVDSTLKIQPAELGDSAVYLCASSRLAGRRYNEQFFGPGTRLTVL.